The sequence of this T cell receptor beta chain was determined in a study of blood T cell repertoires in COVID-19. Study as a whole: COVID-19 samples, acute and convalescent, were from the United States, Italy and Spain. Nucleic acid was either cDNA or gDNA, and it came from T cells, B-cell-depleted T cells, or PBMCs.

V lost 6 bases and J lost 12; bases outside the gene matches: 12. The CDR3 is 13 residues long. Germline values: CDR1 DFQATT, CDR2 SNEGSKA (reference sequence). Authors' methods: For nucleated cells, counts were estimated from reference gene primer amplification. The table came from immunoSEQ multiplex PCR; TCRdb's copy has only in-frame clones and leaves some out. V and J calls and clone size follow that table, whereas D and trimming were derived from the DNA. This sample has approximately 210,000 clones, with about 85% found just once. The receptor comes from a man in his 70s with acute or convalescent COVID-19. The source material was peripheral blood. The chain is built from TRBV20-1 and TRBJ1-3, with 9 bases fitting TRBD1. CDR3 region: CSASPGTGSDIYF. For the CDR3, the DNA is TGCAGTGCCAGTCCCGGGACAGGGTCCGACATATATTTT.